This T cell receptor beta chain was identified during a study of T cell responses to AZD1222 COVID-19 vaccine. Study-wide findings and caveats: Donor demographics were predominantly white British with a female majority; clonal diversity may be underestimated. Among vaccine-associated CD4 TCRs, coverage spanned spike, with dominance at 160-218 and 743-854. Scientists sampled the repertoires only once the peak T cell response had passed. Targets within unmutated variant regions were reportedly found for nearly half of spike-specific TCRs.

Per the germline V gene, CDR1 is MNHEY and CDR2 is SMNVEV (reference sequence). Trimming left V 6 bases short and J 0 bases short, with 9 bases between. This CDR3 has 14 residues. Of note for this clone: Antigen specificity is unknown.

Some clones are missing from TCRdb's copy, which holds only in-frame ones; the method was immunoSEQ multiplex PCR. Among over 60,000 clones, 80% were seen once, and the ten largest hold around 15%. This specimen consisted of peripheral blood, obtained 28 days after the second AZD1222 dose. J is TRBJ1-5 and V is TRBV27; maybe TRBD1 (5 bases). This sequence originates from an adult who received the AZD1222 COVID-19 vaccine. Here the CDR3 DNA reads TGTGCCAGCAGCCCCGGGGGTAGCAATCAGCCCCAGCATTTT. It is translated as CASSPGGSNQPQHF.